Below, one TCR beta chain is given with its context. Its antigen is not known. This specimen belongs to a study of vaccination and CD4 T cells after COVID-19. Looking at the study overall: Post-vaccine sampling followed dose two by a median around 74 days (range 14 to 241).

Indicated time point: late sampling 161 to 241 days after vaccination in three convalescent patients. Treatment reported: approximately 11-day PBMC culture with coronavirus spike peptide pools or control peptides (ViraFEST assay). Once peptide pools had expanded antigen-specific T cells, ViraFEST sequenced TCRs. General study points: Analysis covered relatively few convalescent patients and lacked any early post-infection timepoints. Recorded median SARS-CoV-2-reactive clonotype numbers increased from about 20 to 38 without reaching significance.

Oncomine TCR Beta short-read sequencing was applied to DNA from cultured CD4+ T cells. TCRdb processed the PCR reads anew with MiXCR; each CDR3 protein has one entry. Of some 16,000 distinct CDR3 sequences listed, around 50% are singletons. The germline V gene has CDR1 SGHNT and CDR2 YENEEA. The ends lost 1 base at V and 7 bases at J; junction bases unmatched: 12. The CDR3 contains 18 residues. This sample comprised CD4+ T cells from blood, cultured in vitro, obtained about 7 months after SARS-CoV-2 vaccination. This TCR derives from a human donor who had recovered from COVID-19. The V and J genes are TRBV11-3 and TRBJ2-3; 12 nucleotides match TRBD1. The CDR3, as DNA: TGTGCCAGCAGCTTAGGGGGACAGGGGGCGATGAATCCCTATACGCAGTATTTT. Its protein is CASSLGGQGAMNPYTQYF.